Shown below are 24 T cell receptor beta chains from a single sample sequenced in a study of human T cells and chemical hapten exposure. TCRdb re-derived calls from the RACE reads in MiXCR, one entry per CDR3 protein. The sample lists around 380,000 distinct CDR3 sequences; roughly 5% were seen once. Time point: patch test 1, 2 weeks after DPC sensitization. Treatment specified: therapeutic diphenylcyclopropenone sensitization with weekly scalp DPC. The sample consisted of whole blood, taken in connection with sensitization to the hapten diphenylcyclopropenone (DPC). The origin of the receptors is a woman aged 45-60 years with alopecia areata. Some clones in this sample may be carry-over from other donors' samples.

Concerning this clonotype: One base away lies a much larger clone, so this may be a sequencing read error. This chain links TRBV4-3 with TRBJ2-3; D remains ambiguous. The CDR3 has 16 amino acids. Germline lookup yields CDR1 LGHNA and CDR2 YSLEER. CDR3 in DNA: TGCGCCAGCAGCCAAGATAGGGCAGGAATAACAGATACGCAGTGTTTT. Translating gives CASSQDRAGITDTQCF.

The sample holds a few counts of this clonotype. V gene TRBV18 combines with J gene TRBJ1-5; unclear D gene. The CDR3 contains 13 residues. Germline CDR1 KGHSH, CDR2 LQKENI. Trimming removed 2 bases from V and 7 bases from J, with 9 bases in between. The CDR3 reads CASSPGREQPQHF. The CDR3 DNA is TGTGCCAGCTCACCAGGCCGGGAACAGCCCCAGCATTTT.

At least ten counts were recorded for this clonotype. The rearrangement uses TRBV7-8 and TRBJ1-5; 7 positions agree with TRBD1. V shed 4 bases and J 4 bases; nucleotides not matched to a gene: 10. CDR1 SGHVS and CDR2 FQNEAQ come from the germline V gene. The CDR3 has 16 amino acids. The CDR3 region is CASSSLPGQLNQPQHF. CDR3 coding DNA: TGTGCCAGCAGCTCGCTGCCGGGACAGTTAAATCAGCCCCAGCATTTT.

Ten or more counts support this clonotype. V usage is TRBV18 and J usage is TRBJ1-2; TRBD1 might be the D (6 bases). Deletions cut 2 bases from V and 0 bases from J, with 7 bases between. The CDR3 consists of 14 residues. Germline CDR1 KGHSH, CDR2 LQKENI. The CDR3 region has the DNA TGTGCCAGCTCACCAGACAGGACTAACTATGGCTACACCTTC. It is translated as CASSPDRTNYGYTF.

CDR3: CASSPTETSGNDEQYF. The DNA of the CDR3 is TGCGCCAGCAGCCCTACGGAGACTAGCGGGAACGACGAGCAGTACTTC. The chain recombines TRBV5-1 with TRBJ2-7, with 11 bases aligning to TRBD2. Germline CDR1 reads SGHRS; CDR2 reads YFSETQ. This CDR3 spans 16 amino acids. Trimming at V came to 4 bases and at J to 5 bases, leaving 11 bases not matched to a gene.

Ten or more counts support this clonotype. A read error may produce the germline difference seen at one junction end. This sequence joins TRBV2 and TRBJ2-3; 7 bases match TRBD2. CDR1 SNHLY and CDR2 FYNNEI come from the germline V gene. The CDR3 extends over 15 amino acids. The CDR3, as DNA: TGTGCCAGCGGTGAGGCTCGGGAGGTCCCAGATACGCAGTATTTT. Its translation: CASGEAREVPDTQYF.

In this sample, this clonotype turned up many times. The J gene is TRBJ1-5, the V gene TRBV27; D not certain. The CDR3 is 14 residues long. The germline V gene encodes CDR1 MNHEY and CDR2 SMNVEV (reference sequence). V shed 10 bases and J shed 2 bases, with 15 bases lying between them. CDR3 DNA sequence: TGTGCCACCTCGAGTGGTATGGGCAATCAGCCCCAGCATTTT. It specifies CATSSGMGNQPQHF.

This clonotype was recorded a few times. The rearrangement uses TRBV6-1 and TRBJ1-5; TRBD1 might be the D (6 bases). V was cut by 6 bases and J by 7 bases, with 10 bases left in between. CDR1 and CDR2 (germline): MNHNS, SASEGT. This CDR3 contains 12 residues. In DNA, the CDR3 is TGTGCCAGCAGATTCCAGGGGCAGCCCCAGCATTTT. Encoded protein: CASRFQGQPQHF.

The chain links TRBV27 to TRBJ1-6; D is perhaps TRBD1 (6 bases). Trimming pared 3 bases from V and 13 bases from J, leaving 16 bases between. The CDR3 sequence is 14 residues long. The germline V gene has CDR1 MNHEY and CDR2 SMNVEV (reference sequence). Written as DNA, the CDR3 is TGTGCCAGCAGTTTGGGGAGAGGGGGTCACCCCCTCCACTTT. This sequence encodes CASSLGRGGHPLHF.

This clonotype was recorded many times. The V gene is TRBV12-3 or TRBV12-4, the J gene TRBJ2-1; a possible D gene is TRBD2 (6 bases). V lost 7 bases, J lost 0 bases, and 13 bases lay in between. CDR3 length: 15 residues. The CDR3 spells CASTLAAGSYNEQFF. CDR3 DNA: TGTGCCAGCACCTTAGCGGCAGGCTCCTACAATGAGCAGTTCTTC.

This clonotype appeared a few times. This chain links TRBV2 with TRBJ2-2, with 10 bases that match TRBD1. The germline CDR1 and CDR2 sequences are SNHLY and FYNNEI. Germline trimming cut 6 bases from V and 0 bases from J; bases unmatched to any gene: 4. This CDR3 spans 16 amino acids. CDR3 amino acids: CASRAGTGANTGELFF. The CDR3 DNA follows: TGTGCCAGCAGAGCCGGGACAGGGGCGAACACCGGGGAGCTGTTTTTT. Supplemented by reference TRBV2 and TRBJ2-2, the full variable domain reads EPEVTQTPSHQVTQMGQEVILRCVPISNHLYFYWYRQILGQKVEFLVSFYNNEISEKSEIFDDQFSVERPDGSNFTLKIRSTKLEDSAMYFCASRAGTGANTGELFFGEGSRLTVL.

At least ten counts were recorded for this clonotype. CDR3 sequence: CASSLAFIYGYTF. CDR3 nucleotides: TGTGCCAGCAGCTTAGCCTTCATCTATGGCTACACCTTC. The chain uses TRBV7-9 and TRBJ1-2; D gene ambiguous. Trimming took 0 bases from V and 4 from J, leaving 6 bases between them. The CDR3 covers 13 residues. CDR1 is SEHNR, CDR2 FQNEAQ, per germline (reference sequence).

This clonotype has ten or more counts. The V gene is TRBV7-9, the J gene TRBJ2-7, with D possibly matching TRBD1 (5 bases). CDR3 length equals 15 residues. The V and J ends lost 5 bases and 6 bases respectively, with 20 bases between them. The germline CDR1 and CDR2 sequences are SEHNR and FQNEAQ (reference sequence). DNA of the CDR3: TGTGCCAGCAGCCCAAAAGGGGATTCCAAGGGCGAGCAGTACTTC. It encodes CASSPKGDSKGEQYF.

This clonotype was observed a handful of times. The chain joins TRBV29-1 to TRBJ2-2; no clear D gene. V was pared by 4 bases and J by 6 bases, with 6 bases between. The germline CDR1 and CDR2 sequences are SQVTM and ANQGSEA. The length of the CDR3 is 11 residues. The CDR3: CSVGLAGELFF. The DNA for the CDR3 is TGCAGCGTTGGACTTGCCGGGGAGCTGTTTTTT.

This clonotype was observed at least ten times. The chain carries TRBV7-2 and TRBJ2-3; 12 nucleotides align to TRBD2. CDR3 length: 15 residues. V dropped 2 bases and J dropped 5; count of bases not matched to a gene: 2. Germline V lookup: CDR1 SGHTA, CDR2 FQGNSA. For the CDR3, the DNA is TGTGCCAGCAGCTTAAGACTAGCGGGGGAAGATACGCAGTATTTT. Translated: CASSLRLAGEDTQYF.

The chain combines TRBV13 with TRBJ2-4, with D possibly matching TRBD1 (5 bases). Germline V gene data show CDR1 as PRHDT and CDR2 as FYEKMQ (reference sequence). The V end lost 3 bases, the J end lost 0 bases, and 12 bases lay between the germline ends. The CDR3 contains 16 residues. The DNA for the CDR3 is TGTGCCAGCAGCTTGGCCCTTCAGGGAGCCAAAAACATTCAGTACTTC. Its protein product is CASSLALQGAKNIQYF.

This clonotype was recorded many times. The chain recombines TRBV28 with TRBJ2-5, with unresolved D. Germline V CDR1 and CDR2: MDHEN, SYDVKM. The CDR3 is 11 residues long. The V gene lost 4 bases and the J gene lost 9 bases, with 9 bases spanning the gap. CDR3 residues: CASSSAGPQYF. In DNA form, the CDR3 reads TGTGCCAGCAGTTCAGCAGGTCCCCAGTACTTC. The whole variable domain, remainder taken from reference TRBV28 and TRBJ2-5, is DVKVTQSSRYLVKRTGEKVFLECVQDMDHENMFWYRQDPGLGLRLIYFSYDVKMKEKGDIPEGYSVSREKKERFSLILESASTNQTSMYLCASSSAGPQYFGPGTRLLVL.

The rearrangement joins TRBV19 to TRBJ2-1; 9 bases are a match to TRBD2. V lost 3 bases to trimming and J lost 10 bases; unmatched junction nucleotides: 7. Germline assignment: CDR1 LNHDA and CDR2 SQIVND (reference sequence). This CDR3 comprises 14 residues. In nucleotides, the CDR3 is TGTGCCAGTAGTATGCTGCGGGAGGGCGGAGAGCAGTTCTTC. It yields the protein CASSMLREGGEQFF.

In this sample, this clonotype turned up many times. CDR3 sequence (DNA): TGTGCCAGCAGCCATAACGCAGGAAAGAGACTTTACAATGAGCAGTTCTTC. This gives the protein CASSHNAGKRLYNEQFF. The chain recombines TRBV14 with TRBJ2-1, with D hard to call. Trimming shortened V by 3 bases and J by 4 bases, and 19 bases separated the two germline ends. This CDR3 is 17 amino acids long. Germline V gives CDR1 SGHDN, CDR2 FVKESK. The complete variable domain, with remaining parts taken from reference TRBV14 and TRBJ2-1, reads EAGVTQFPSHSVIEKGQTVTLRCDPISGHDNLYWYRRVMGKEIKFLLHFVKESKQDESGMPNNRFLAERTGGTYSTLKVQPAELEDSGVYFCASSHNAGKRLYNEQFFGPGTRLTVL.

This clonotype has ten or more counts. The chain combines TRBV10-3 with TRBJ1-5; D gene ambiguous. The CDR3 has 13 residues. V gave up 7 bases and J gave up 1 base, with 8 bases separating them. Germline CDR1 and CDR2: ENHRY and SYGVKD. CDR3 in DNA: TGTGCCATCACCGACTCCAGCAATCAGCCCCAGCATTTT. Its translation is CAITDSSNQPQHF.

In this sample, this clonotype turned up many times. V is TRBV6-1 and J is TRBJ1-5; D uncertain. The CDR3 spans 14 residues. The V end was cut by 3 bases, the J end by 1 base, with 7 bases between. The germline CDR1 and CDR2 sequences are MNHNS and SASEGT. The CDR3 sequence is CASSERQSNQPQHF. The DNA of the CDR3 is TGTGCCAGCAGTGAGAGGCAGAGCAATCAGCCCCAGCATTTT.

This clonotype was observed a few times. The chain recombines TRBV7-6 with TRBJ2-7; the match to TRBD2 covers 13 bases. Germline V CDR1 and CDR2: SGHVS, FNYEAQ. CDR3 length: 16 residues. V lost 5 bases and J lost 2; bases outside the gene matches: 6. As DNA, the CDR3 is TGTGCCAGCAGCCATGGTGGGACTAGCGGGACCTACGAGCAGTACTTC. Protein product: CASSHGGTSGTYEQYF.

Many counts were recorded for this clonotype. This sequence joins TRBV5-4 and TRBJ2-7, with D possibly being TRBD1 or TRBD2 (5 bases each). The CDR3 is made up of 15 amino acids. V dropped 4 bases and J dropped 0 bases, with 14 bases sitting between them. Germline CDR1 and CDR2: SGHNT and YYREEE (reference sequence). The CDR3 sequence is CASSPGTGSSYEQYF. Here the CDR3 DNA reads TGTGCCAGCAGCCCCGGGACGGGGAGCTCCTACGAGCAGTACTTC.

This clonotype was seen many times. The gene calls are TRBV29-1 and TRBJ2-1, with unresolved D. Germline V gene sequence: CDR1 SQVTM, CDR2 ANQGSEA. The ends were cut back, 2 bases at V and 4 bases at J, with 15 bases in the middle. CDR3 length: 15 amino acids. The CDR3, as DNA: TGCAGCGTTGAAAGTTGGTTAGGACCTTACAATGAGCAGTTCTTC. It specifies CSVESWLGPYNEQFF.